The sequence of this T cell receptor (beta chain) was determined in a study of blood T cells in healthy people across ages. Study-level information: Template switching captured about one barcoded beta molecule per two T cells.

Looked up from germline, CDR1 is MDHEN and CDR2 is SYDVKM. Trimming pared 6 bases from V and 1 base from J, leaving 11 bases between. The CDR3 is made up of 14 amino acids. A few counts support this clonotype. Its matching antigen is unknown. It was with a sample-barcoded 5' primer and a J-beta primer mix that a second PCR of about 6 to 12 cycles was run. Each TCR beta cDNA got a 12-nucleotide random molecular identifier. All samples gave at least 2.5 million CDR3-containing paired-end reads. TCRdb reprocessed the 5' RACE reads via MiXCR and lists one record per CDR3 protein. The repertoire consists of over 700,000 distinct CDR3 sequences, with 20% to 25% occurring once and the leading ten covering 9.4%. Findings and caveats of the study: Naive T cell percentage by flow cytometry tracked strongly with beta diversity.

These data are also associated with another study on T cells of mothers and their children.

The V call is TRBV28, the J call TRBJ2-3; tentative D call: TRBD2 (5 bases). The sequence was collected from a boy aged 5-17 years in good health. Sequenced input: blood. This chain's CDR3 is CASSWRRRTDTQYF. The CDR3 nucleotides are TGTGCCAGCAGCTGGAGGCGCCGCACAGATACGCAGTATTTT.